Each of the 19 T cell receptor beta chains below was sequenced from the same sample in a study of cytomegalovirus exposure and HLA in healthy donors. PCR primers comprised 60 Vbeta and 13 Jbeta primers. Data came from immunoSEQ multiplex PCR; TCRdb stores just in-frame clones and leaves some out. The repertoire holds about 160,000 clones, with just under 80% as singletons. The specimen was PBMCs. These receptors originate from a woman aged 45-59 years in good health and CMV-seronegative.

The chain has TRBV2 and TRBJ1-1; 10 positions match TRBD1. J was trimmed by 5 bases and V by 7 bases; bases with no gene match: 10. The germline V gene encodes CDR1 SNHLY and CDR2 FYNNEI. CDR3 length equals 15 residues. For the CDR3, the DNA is TGTGCCAGCAAAGGACAGGGGGAGATAAGGACTGAAGCTTTCTTT. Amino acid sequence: CASKGQGEIRTEAFF. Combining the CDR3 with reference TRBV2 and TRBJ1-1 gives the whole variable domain EPEVTQTPSHQVTQMGQEVILRCVPISNHLYFYWYRQILGQKVEFLVSFYNNEISEKSEIFDDQFSVERPDGSNFTLKIRSTKLEDSAMYFCASKGQGEIRTEAFFGQGTRLTVV.

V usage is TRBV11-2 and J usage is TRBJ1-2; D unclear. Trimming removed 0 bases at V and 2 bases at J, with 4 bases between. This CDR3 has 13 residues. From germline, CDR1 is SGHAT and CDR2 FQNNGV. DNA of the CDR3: TGTGCCAGCAGCTTAGACAGGAACTATGGCTACACCTTC. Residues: CASSLDRNYGYTF.

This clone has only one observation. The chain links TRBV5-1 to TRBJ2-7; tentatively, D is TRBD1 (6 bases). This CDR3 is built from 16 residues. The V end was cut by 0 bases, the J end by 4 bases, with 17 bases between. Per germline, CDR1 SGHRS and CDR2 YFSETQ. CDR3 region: CASSLGPDRNLYEQYF. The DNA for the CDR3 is TGCGCCAGCAGCTTGGGGCCCGACAGGAATCTTTACGAGCAGTACTTC.

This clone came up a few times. The CDR3 sequence is CASSLEGGNTEAFF. CDR3 nucleotides: TGTGCCAGCAGTTTGGAAGGCGGGAACACTGAAGCTTTCTTT. J is TRBJ1-1 and V is TRBV28; D remains ambiguous. The ends were cut back, 3 bases at V and 1 base at J, with 9 bases in the middle. CDR1 is MDHEN and CDR2 is SYDVKM in the germline V gene. CDR3 size: 14 residues.

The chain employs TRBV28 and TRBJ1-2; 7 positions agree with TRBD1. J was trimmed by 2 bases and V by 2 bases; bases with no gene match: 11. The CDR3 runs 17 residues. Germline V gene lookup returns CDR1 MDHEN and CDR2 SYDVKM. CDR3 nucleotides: TGTGCCAGCAGTTTACCCCGGCTTGACAGGGAGAACTATGGCTACACCTTC. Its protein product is CASSLPRLDRENYGYTF.

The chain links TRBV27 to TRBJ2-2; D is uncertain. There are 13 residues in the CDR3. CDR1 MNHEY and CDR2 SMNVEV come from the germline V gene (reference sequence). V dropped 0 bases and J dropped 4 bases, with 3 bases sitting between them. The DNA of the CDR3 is TGTGCCAGCAGTTTATCCAGCACCGGGGAGCTGTTTTTT. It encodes CASSLSSTGELFF.

CDR3 loop: CASSYGARVSTEAFF. The CDR3 bases are TGTGCCAGCAGTTACGGCGCCAGGGTAAGCACTGAAGCTTTCTTT. This chain links TRBV6-5 with TRBJ1-1, with D maybe TRBD1 (5 bases). Germline V gene lookup returns CDR1 MNHEY and CDR2 SVGAGI. V was shortened by 2 bases and J by 4 bases, with 14 bases between the two germline ends. The CDR3 is made up of 15 amino acids.

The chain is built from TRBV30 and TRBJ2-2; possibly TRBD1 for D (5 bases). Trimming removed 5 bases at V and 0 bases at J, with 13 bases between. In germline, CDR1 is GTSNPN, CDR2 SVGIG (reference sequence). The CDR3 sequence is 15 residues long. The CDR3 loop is CAWGQGSTNTGELFF. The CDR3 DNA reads TGTGCCTGGGGCCAGGGCAGTACGAACACCGGGGAGCTGTTTTTT.

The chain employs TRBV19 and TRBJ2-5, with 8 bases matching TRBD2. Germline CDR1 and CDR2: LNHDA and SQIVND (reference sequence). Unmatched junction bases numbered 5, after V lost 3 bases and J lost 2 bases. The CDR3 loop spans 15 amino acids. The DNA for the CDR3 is TGTGCCAGTAGTATCGGGACTAGTGCGCAAGAGACCCAGTACTTC. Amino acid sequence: CASSIGTSAQETQYF.

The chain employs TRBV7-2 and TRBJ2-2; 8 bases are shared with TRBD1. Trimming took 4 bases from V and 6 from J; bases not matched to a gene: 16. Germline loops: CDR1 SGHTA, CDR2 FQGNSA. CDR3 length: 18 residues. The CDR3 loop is CASSSRDRNIMLSGELFF. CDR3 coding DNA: TGTGCCAGCAGCTCCCGGGACAGGAATATTATGTTGTCCGGGGAGCTGTTTTTT.

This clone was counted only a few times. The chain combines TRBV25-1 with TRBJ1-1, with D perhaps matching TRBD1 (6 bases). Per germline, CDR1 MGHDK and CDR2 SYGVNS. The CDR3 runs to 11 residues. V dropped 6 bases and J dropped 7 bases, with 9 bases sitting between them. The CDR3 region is CASSKQGEAFF. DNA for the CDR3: TGTGCCAGCAGCAAACAGGGTGAAGCTTTCTTT.

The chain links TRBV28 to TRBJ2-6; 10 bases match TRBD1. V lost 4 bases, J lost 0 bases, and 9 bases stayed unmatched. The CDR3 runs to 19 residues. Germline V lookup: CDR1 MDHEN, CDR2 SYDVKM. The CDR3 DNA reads TGTGCCAGCAGTTACCCCGTGACAGGGGGCCACTCTGGGGCCAACGTCCTGACTTTC. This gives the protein CASSYPVTGGHSGANVLTF. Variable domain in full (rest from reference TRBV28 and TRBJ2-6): DVKVTQSSRYLVKRTGEKVFLECVQDMDHENMFWYRQDPGLGLRLIYFSYDVKMKEKGDIPEGYSVSREKKERFSLILESASTNQTSMYLCASSYPVTGGHSGANVLTFGAGSRLTVL.

The CDR3 loop reads CASSLMQGSYEQYF. The CDR3 bases are TGTGCCAGCAGCTTGATGCAGGGGTCCTACGAGCAGTACTTC. The rearrangement uses TRBV7-8 and TRBJ2-7; TRBD1 is a possible D gene (6 bases). From germline, CDR1 is SGHVS and CDR2 FQNEAQ. The CDR3 runs 14 residues. V shed 3 bases and J shed 1 base, with 10 bases lying between them. Filled out from reference TRBV7-8 and TRBJ2-7, the complete variable domain reads GAGVSQSPRYKVAKRGQDVALRCDPISGHVSLFWYQQALGQGPEFLTYFQNEAQLDKSGLPSDRFFAERPEGSVSTLKIQRTQQEDSAVYLCASSLMQGSYEQYFGPGTRLTVT.

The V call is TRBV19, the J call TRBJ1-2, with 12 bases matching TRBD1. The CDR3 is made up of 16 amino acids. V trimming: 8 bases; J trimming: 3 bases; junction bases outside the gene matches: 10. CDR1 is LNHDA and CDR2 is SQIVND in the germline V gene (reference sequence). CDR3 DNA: TGTGCCAGTTCCTTCCGGGACAGGGGGCGCGACTATGGCTACACCTTC. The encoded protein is CASSFRDRGRDYGYTF. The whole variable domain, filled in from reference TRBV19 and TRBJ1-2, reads DGGITQSPKYLFRKEGQNVTLSCEQNLNHDAMYWYRQDPGQGLRLIYYSQIVNDFQKGDIAEGYSVSREKKESFPLTVTSAQKNPTAFYLCASSFRDRGRDYGYTFGSGTRLTVV.

In DNA, the CDR3 is TGCGCCAGCAGCTTGATCAGAAGCTCCTACAATGAGCAGTTCTTC. Protein sequence: CASSLIRSSYNEQFF. The gene calls are TRBV5-1 and TRBJ2-1, with unresolved D. Per germline, CDR1 SGHRS and CDR2 YFSETQ. The CDR3 contains 15 residues. Deletions cut 1 base from V and 0 bases from J, with 8 bases between.

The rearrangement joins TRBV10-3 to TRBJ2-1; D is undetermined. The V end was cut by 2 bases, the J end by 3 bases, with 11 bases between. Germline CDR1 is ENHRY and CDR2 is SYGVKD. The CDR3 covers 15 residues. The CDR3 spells CAISEGGTVYNEQFF. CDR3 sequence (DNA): TGTGCCATCAGTGAGGGCGGCACGGTCTACAATGAGCAGTTCTTC.

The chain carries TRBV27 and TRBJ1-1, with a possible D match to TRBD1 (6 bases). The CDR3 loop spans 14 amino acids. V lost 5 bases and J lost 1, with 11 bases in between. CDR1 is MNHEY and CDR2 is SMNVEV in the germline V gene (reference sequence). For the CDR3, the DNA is TGTGCCAGCAGTCTCCGCAGGGGGAACACTGAAGCTTTCTTT. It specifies CASSLRRGNTEAFF.

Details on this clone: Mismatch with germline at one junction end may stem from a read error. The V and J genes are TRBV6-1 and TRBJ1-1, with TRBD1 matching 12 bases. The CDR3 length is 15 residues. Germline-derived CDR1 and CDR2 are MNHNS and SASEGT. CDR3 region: CAGRAGTGGEAEAFF. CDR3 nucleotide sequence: TGTGCCGGCAGAGCCGGGACAGGGGGCGAGGCTGAAGCTTTCTTT.

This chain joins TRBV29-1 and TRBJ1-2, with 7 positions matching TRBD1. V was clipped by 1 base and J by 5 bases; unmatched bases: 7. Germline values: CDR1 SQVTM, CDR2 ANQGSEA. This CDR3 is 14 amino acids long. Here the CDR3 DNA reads TGCAGCGTTGAAGTTAGCCCGACAGGGTATGGCTACACCTTC. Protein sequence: CSVEVSPTGYGYTF.